The 8 T cell receptor beta chains in this list originate from one sample, sequenced in a study of T cells in Graves' hyperthyroidism and ophthalmopathy. TCR beta CDR3 regions were amplified from RNA transcripts. Primed by the HTBI set, a first-round RT-PCR was run on the TCR CDR3. TCRdb independently ran MiXCR on the multiplex PCR reads; one entry per CDR3 protein. The sample records around 600,000 distinct CDR3 sequences, about 14% being singletons. What was sequenced was blood. The receptors stem from a woman aged 45-60 years with Graves' ophthalmopathy.

This clonotype was detected only once. The chain recombines TRBV15 with TRBJ1-4; possible D gene TRBD1, 5 bases. Trimming removed 0 bases at V and 5 bases at J, with 10 bases between. This CDR3 is built from 15 residues. Germline CDR1 reads LNHNV; CDR2 reads YYDKDF (reference sequence). CDR3: CATSRDPGVNEKLFF. The CDR3 nucleotides are TGTGCCACCAGCAGAGATCCGGGGGTGAATGAAAAACTGTTTTTT.

This clonotype was detected ten times or more. V and J are TRBV10-3 and TRBJ1-4; maybe TRBD1 (5 bases). V was shortened by 6 bases and J by 8 bases, with 19 bases between the two germline ends. The CDR3 totals 15 residues. The germline gives CDR1 ENHRY, CDR2 SYGVKD. The CDR3 sequence: CAIRDSQNIGEKLFF. In DNA form, the CDR3 reads TGTGCCATCAGAGACAGCCAAAACATAGGGGAAAAACTGTTTTTT.

V and J are TRBV4-2 and TRBJ2-7; unclear D gene. The germline CDR1 and CDR2 sequences are LGHNA and YNFKEQ. Trimming took 0 bases from V and 3 from J, leaving 15 bases between them. CDR3 size: 16 residues. The CDR3 nucleotides read TGTGCCAGCAGCCAAGAAGTCGGCAGCAGCCTCTACGAGCAGTACTTC. Translated, it gives CASSQEVGSSLYEQYF.

This clonotype was seen many times. The chain carries TRBV28 and TRBJ2-4; D is perhaps TRBD1 or TRBD2 (6 bases each). The CDR3 contains 15 residues. Germline loops: CDR1 MDHEN, CDR2 SYDVKM. Deletions cut 7 bases from V and 9 bases from J, with 22 bases between. The CDR3 region is CASNPNWGAVGIQYF. The CDR3 coding sequence is TGTGCCAGCAACCCAAACTGGGGGGCGGTTGGCATTCAGTACTTC.

This clonotype has only a few counts. The CDR3 loop reads CASSARGSYNEQFF. DNA of the CDR3: TGTGCCAGCAGCGCTCGCGGGTCCTACAATGAGCAGTTCTTC. This chain uses TRBV7-9 with TRBJ2-1; D perhaps matches TRBD2 (5 bases). The V gene's germline CDR1 is SEHNR and CDR2 FQNEAQ (reference sequence). The germline V and J ends were trimmed by 5 bases and 1 base, with 9 bases remaining between them. This CDR3 is built from 14 residues. Based on the CDR3 plus reference TRBV7-9 and TRBJ2-1, the full variable domain is DTGVSQNPRHKITKRGQNVTFRCDPISEHNRLYWYRQTLGQGPEFLTYFQNEAQLEKSRLLSDRFSAERPKGSFSTLEIQRTEQGDSAMYLCASSARGSYNEQFFGPGTRLTVL.

On this clonotype: A read error may be the cause here, since a much bigger clone is one base away. The gene calls are TRBV20-1 and TRBJ2-7; 11 nucleotides line up with TRBD1. V trimming: 3 bases; J trimming: 5 bases; junction bases outside the gene matches: 3. The CDR3 is made up of 13 amino acids. Germline assignment: CDR1 DFQATT and CDR2 SNEGSKA (reference sequence). The CDR3 sequence is CSARRTGGHEQYF. CDR3 bases: TGCAGTGCTAGGAGGACAGGGGGCCACGAGCAGTACTTC.

A note on this clonotype: This may stem from a read error, because a much larger clone lies one nucleotide away. The V call is TRBV28, the J call TRBJ1-1; 7 bases agree with TRBD1. V gave up 3 bases and J gave up 3 bases; unmatched junction bases: 7. Germline V gives CDR1 MDHEN, CDR2 SYDVKM. CDR3 length: 15 amino acids. CDR3 sequence reads: CASSLRDRVDTEAFF. CDR3 sequence (DNA): TGTGCCAGCAGTTTGAGAGACAGGGTGGACACTGAAGCTTTCTTT.

This clonotype occurred many times. The V and J genes are TRBV2 and TRBJ2-1; 9 nucleotides align to TRBD2. Germline V gives CDR1 SNHLY, CDR2 FYNNEI. Trimming cost V 9 bases and J 4 bases; bases outside gene matches: 16. This CDR3 is 17 amino acids long. The CDR3 DNA follows: TGTGCCAGTGCAGACTTTGGACTAGCGAGCGTGTACAATGAGCAGTTCTTC. It translates to CASADFGLASVYNEQFF.